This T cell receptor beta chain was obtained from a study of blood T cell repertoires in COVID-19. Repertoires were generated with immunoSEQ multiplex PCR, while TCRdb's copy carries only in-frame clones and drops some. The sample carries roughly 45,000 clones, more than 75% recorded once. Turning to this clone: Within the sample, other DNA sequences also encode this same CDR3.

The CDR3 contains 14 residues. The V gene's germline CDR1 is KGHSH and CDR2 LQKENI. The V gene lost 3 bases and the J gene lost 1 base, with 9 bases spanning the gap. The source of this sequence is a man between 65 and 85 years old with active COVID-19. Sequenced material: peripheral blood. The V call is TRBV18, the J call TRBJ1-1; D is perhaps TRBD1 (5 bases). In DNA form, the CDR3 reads TGTGCCAGCTCACCTGACAGAAAGAACACTGAAGCTTTCTTT. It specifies CASSPDRKNTEAFF.